The T cell receptor (beta chain) under discussion was sequenced for a study of blood T cell repertoires in COVID-19. Study-level information: Sample material is recorded as cDNA or gDNA derived from T cells, B-cell-depleted T cells, or PBMCs.

The CDR3 covers 14 residues. V gave up 7 bases and J gave up 8 bases; unmatched junction bases: 7. Germline CDR1 MNHEY, CDR2 SVGAGI. This table comes from immunoSEQ multiplex PCR, and its TCRdb copy is limited to in-frame clones, with some not included. Seen here are around 58,000 clones, roughly 91% observed once, and the top ten hold about a tenth. Participants' reported clinical history set cohort assignment. Recovery meant two consecutive negative NP/OP PCR tests, professional clearance, or resolved symptoms. The V gene is TRBV6-5, the J gene TRBJ1-6, with 8 bases identical to TRBD1. The receptor was isolated from a woman between 35 and 50 years old who had recovered from COVID-19. Sequencing input: PBMCs or T cells enriched from blood (not recorded which). This chain's CDR3 is CASTLDRGDSPLHF. The DNA of the CDR3 is TGTGCCAGCACTCTAGACAGGGGAGATTCACCCCTCCACTTT.